The 3 T cell receptor beta chains in this list originate from one sample, sequenced in a study of cytotoxic CD8 clonotypes in ibrutinib-treated CLL. The data were produced by immunoSEQ multiplex PCR, yet TCRdb's version contains in-frame clones alone and is incomplete. Of 35,000 or so clones listed, 70% to 80% are singletons. The material sequenced was PBMCs, taken at disease progression, from a patient treated with ibrutinib. The receptors derive from a human donor with chronic lymphocytic leukemia.

V and J are TRBV2 and TRBJ2-5, with D maybe TRBD2 (6 bases). CDR1 and CDR2 (germline): SNHLY, FYNNEI. This CDR3 spans 15 amino acids. Trimming removed 1 base at V and 7 bases at J, with 16 bases between. CDR3 DNA sequence: TGTGCCAGCAGTGAAGTGGGCGGCGGGGCACCGACCCAGTACTTC. This translates into CASSEVGGGAPTQYF. Supplemented by reference TRBV2 and TRBJ2-5, the full variable domain reads EPEVTQTPSHQVTQMGQEVILRCVPISNHLYFYWYRQILGQKVEFLVSFYNNEISEKSEIFDDQFSVERPDGSNFTLKIRSTKLEDSAMYFCASSEVGGGAPTQYFGPGTRLLVL.

In this sample, this clone is medium-sized. The genes are TRBV5-1 and TRBJ2-2, with no clear D. The germline CDR1 and CDR2 sequences are SGHRS and YFSETQ. V gave up 1 base and J gave up 2 bases, with 3 bases separating them. The CDR3 sequence is 13 residues long. CDR3 nucleotide sequence: TGCGCCAGCAGCTTGACCAACACCGGGGAGCTGTTTTTT. Its protein product is CASSLTNTGELFF.

The rearrangement joins TRBV7-6 to TRBJ2-1, with 10 bases matching TRBD2. There are 15 residues in the CDR3. Germline V gene sequence: CDR1 SGHVS, CDR2 FNYEAQ. With V trimmed by 0 bases and J by 9 bases, 5 bases remained unmatched. This CDR3 reads CASSLAGGLAIEQFF. CDR3 sequence (DNA): TGTGCCAGCAGCTTAGCGGGGGGACTAGCGATTGAGCAGTTCTTC.